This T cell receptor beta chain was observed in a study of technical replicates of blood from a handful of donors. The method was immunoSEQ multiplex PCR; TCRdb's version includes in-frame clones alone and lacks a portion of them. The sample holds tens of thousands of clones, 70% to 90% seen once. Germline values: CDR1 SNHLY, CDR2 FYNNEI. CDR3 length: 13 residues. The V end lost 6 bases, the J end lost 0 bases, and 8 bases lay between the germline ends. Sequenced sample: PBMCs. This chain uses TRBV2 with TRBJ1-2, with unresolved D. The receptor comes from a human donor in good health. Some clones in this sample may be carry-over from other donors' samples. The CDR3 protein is CASRTSANYGYTF. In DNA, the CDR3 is TGTGCCAGCAGGACTTCAGCTAACTATGGCTACACCTTC.